Given below is one T cell receptor (beta chain) in context. Its cognate antigen is unknown. This specimen comes from a study of OX40 agonist ivuxolimab in advanced cancers. Clones were read by immunoSEQ multiplex PCR, and TCRdb kept only the in-frame ones, dropping some. The table includes about 120,000 clones, 75% to 90% detected once. Broader study findings: Dose levels from 0.1 to 3.0 mg/kg saw CD4+ and CD8+ blood T cells expand clonally by week 6.

J gave up 1 base and V 4 bases, and 8 bases lay outside the gene matches. The CDR3 totals 16 residues. Germline V gene data show CDR1 as SGHTA and CDR2 as FQGNSA. This TCR was sampled from an adult with an advanced solid tumor such as melanoma, head and neck, liver or kidney cancer. The rearrangement joins TRBV7-2 to TRBJ2-3; 7 nucleotides line up with TRBD2. Material: CD4+ or CD8+ T cells sorted from blood, obtained in a trial of the OX40 agonist ivuxolimab. The CDR3 reads CASSYYMAGGTDTQYF. The CDR3 DNA follows: TGTGCCAGCAGCTACTATATGGCGGGGGGCACAGATACGCAGTATTTT.